A single sample is the source of the 3 T cell receptor beta chains below, sequenced in a study of neurological immune-mediated disorders. TCRdb re-analysed the 5' RACE reads in MiXCR, keeping a single row per CDR3 protein. Of some 100,000 distinct CDR3 sequences listed, roughly 13% are singletons. The time point here: longitudinal time-point 2. The sample was PBMCs. The receptors stem from a female donor with HTLV-1-associated myelopathy (HAM/TSP).

This clonotype was counted ten times or more. The chain has TRBV5-1 and TRBJ1-1; D is undetermined. The germline V gene has CDR1 SGHRS and CDR2 YFSETQ. The CDR3 has 13 residues. Trimming took 0 bases from V and 5 from J, leaving 8 bases between them. DNA for the CDR3: TGCGCCAGCAGCTTGGTCCGGGGTACTGAAGCTTTCTTT. Residues: CASSLVRGTEAFF.

This clonotype was counted many times. The chain uses TRBV4-1 and TRBJ2-5; D gene ambiguous. The CDR3 runs 13 residues. The V end lost 4 bases, the J end lost 2 bases, and 8 bases lay between the germline ends. Per the germline V gene, CDR1 is MGHRA and CDR2 is YSYEKL. The CDR3 here is CASSPRLQETQYF. The DNA for the CDR3 is TGCGCCAGCAGCCCGCGACTGCAAGAGACCCAGTACTTC.

At least ten counts were recorded for this clonotype. The chain uses TRBV7-2 and TRBJ2-1, with TRBD1 identical over 7 bases. The CDR3 loop spans 13 amino acids. V dropped 5 bases and J dropped 12; count of bases not matched to a gene: 10. Per the germline V gene, CDR1 is SGHTA and CDR2 is FQGNSA. CDR3 nucleotide sequence: TGTGCCAGCAGCCCCACAGGGGACCTTGGGCAGTTCTTC. This sequence encodes CASSPTGDLGQFF.